Each of the 11 T cell receptor beta chains below was sequenced from the same sample in a study of T-cell reconstitution after alpha-beta-depleted transplantation in children. Unique molecular identifiers were incorporated into the prepared TCRbeta library. MiXCR was run by TCRdb on the PCR reads, yielding one entry per CDR3 protein. This sample has some 500,000 distinct CDR3 sequences, with roughly 18% found just once. The sequencing here drew on PBMCs from the stem cell graft donor, taken from the stem cell graft. Every receptor here comes from a human donor who donated a stem cell graft to a child with acute lymphoblastic leukemia.

This chain links TRBV5-1 with TRBJ2-5, with D possibly TRBD2 on 6 matching bases. CDR1 SGHRS and CDR2 YFSETQ come from the germline V gene. This CDR3 has 17 residues. Trimming removed 0 bases from V and 6 bases from J, with 21 bases in between. The CDR3 DNA sequence: TGCGCCAGCAGCTTGGAACTGCGGAGGGCCATTGCACAGACCCAGTACTTC. It translates to CASSLELRRAIAQTQYF.

This clonotype was counted between two and nine times. This chain uses TRBV6-5 with TRBJ2-2; 16 positions agree with TRBD2. This CDR3 is 17 amino acids long. Germline CDR1 is MNHEY and CDR2 is SVGAGI. With V trimmed by 4 bases and J by 7 bases, 6 bases remained unmatched. The CDR3 bases are TGTGCCAGCAGTTTGGGACTAGCGGGAGGGCCGGGCGGGGAGCTGTTTTTT. Its protein is CASSLGLAGGPGGELFF.

This chain connects TRBV27 to TRBJ2-7; TRBD1 or TRBD2 may be the D gene (5 bases each). The CDR3 extends over 17 amino acids. Trimming shortened V by 6 bases and J by 5 bases, and 26 bases separated the two germline ends. Germline V gives CDR1 MNHEY, CDR2 SMNVEV (reference sequence). CDR3 DNA sequence: TGTGCCAGCAGCCTCAGAAAACCGGGGCTTTCACGCCACGAGCAGTACTTC. Its protein product is CASSLRKPGLSRHEQYF.

This clonotype has only a few counts. The chain couples TRBV12-3 or TRBV12-4 to TRBJ2-2, with D uncertain. This CDR3 contains 14 residues. V was shortened by 6 bases and J by 0 bases, with 8 bases between the two germline ends. The CDR3 protein is CASSSRSNTGELFF. DNA of the CDR3: TGTGCCAGCAGCTCCAGATCGAACACCGGGGAGCTGTTTTTT.

The genes are TRBV12-3 or TRBV12-4 and TRBJ2-1, with 10 nucleotides matching TRBD2. This CDR3 is 15 amino acids long. With V trimmed by 6 bases and J by 3 bases, 5 bases remained unmatched. The CDR3 bases are TGTGCCAGCAGAATCCCTAGCGGGAGCTACAATGAGCAGTTCTTC. Translated, it gives CASRIPSGSYNEQFF.

The chain couples TRBV27 to TRBJ2-7, with D perhaps matching TRBD2 (6 bases). The CDR3 is made up of 13 amino acids. Germline V gives CDR1 MNHEY, CDR2 SMNVEV (reference sequence). Trimming stripped 6 bases from V and 5 bases from J, with 14 bases between. CDR3: CASSLGTAHEQYF. The CDR3 bases are TGTGCCAGCAGCCTGGGGACTGCCCACGAGCAGTACTTC.

The sample holds a few counts of this clonotype. The chain combines TRBV20-1 with TRBJ2-7, with TRBD2 as a possible D gene (6 bases). V dropped 1 base and J dropped 3 bases, with 13 bases sitting between them. This CDR3 has 14 amino acids. Germline V CDR1 and CDR2: DFQATT, SNEGSKA (reference sequence). This CDR3 reads CSARADLGGYEQYF. The CDR3 bases are TGCAGTGCTAGAGCGGACTTGGGGGGCTACGAGCAGTACTTC.

This clonotype came up a few times. This rearrangement joins TRBV15 to TRBJ2-7; possibly TRBD1 for D (5 bases). The germline V gene encodes CDR1 LNHNV and CDR2 YYDKDF (reference sequence). CDR3 length: 15 amino acids. V dropped 0 bases and J dropped 2 bases, with 11 bases sitting between them. CDR3 nucleotides: TGTGCCACCAGCAGAGATTGGCAGGGCCCCTACGAGCAGTACTTC. The encoded protein is CATSRDWQGPYEQYF.

This clonotype has just a few counts. CDR3: CASSLAGTISPEAFF. CDR3 sequence (DNA): TGCGCCAGCAGCTTGGCGGGCACAATAAGCCCTGAAGCTTTCTTT. The chain links TRBV5-1 to TRBJ1-1; the D is unclear. The length of the CDR3 is 15 residues. Per germline, CDR1 SGHRS and CDR2 YFSETQ. Trimming removed 0 bases from V and 6 bases from J, with 15 bases in between.

This rearrangement joins TRBV3-1 to TRBJ2-7, with 9 bases matching TRBD2. Germline loops: CDR1 LGHDT, CDR2 YNNKEL (reference sequence). The CDR3 loop spans 15 amino acids. V was clipped by 0 bases and J by 2 bases; unmatched bases: 2. Here the CDR3 DNA reads TGTGCCAGCAGCCAAGAGTCTAGCGGGACCTACGAGCAGTACTTC. Translating it yields CASSQESSGTYEQYF.

The chain employs TRBV28 and TRBJ2-4; tentatively, D is TRBD1 (5 bases). Trimming cost V 4 bases and J 2 bases, with 9 bases left between them. CDR3 length: 14 amino acids. Germline CDR1 and CDR2: MDHEN and SYDVKM. CDR3 residues: CASSYGAPKNIQYF. The CDR3 DNA reads as TGTGCCAGCAGTTATGGGGCCCCCAAAAACATTCAGTACTTC.